Listed below are T cell receptor beta chains from one sample, sequenced in a study of T cells in Graves' hyperthyroidism and ophthalmopathy. MiXCR was run by TCRdb on the multiplex PCR reads, yielding one entry per CDR3 protein. Here the sample spans 650,000 to 850,000 distinct CDR3 sequences, 15% to 20% being singletons. The sequencing input was blood. These receptors were obtained from a woman in her fifties or sixties with Graves' hyperthyroidism that later progressed to Graves' ophthalmopathy. The CDR3 runs from the conserved cysteine through the conserved F or W. A D gene is named only where the DNA matches it firmly. Rows give clone size only sometimes, using once, few, many, or a class for an expanded clone.

cdr3_nt: TGTGCCAGCAGCCAAGATCGGGACTGGAGCTACAATGAGCAGTTCTTC
cdr3_aa: CASSQDRDWSYNEQFF
d_call: .
clone_size: many
j_call: TRBJ2-1
v_call: TRBV3-1

cdr3_nt: TGTGCCAGCAGTCCGGACCAAACCCAAAGAAAACCCCAGCATTTT
cdr3_aa: CASSPDQTQRKPQHF
d_call: .
clone_size: few
j_call: TRBJ1-5
v_call: TRBV2

cdr3_nt: TGTGCCAGCAAGGACAGGGGAAATCAGCCCCAGCATTTT
cdr3_aa: CASKDRGNQPQHF
d_call: TRBD1
clone_size: many
j_call: TRBJ1-5
v_call: TRBV19

cdr3_nt: TGTGCCAGCAGTGAAGCTGCGGGCGGGGGGCCGGAGAATGAGCAGTTCTTC
cdr3_aa: CASSEAAGGGPENEQFF
d_call: TRBD2
clone_size: .
j_call: TRBJ2-1
v_call: TRBV6-1

cdr3_nt: TGTGCCAGCAGTGAAGTCACCGGCTCCTACGAGCAGTACTTC
cdr3_aa: CASSEVTGSYEQYF
d_call: .
clone_size: few
j_call: TRBJ2-7
v_call: TRBV6-1

cdr3_nt: TGTGCCAGCAGCCTTACGGGACAGGGCGTCTACGAGCAGTACTTC
cdr3_aa: CASSLTGQGVYEQYF
d_call: TRBD1
clone_size: many
j_call: TRBJ2-7
v_call: TRBV7-3

cdr3_nt: TGTGCCAGCATGCGGGAAGGGGAGACTGAAGCTTTCTTT
cdr3_aa: CASMREGETEAFF
d_call: .
clone_size: .
j_call: TRBJ1-1
v_call: TRBV2

cdr3_nt: TGTGCCATCAGTGAGGACCGGAAAGATGGCTACACCTTC
cdr3_aa: CAISEDRKDGYTF
d_call: .
clone_size: few
j_call: TRBJ1-2
v_call: TRBV10-3

cdr3_nt: TGCAGCGTTGAAGATCGAACGGTAGCTAGCACAGATACGCAGTATTTT
cdr3_aa: CSVEDRTVASTDTQYF
d_call: .
clone_size: .
j_call: TRBJ2-3
v_call: TRBV29-1

cdr3_nt: TGCGCCAGCAGCCCTAGAGGGGGGCACACTGAAGCTTTCTTT
cdr3_aa: CASSPRGGHTEAFF
d_call: .
clone_size: many
j_call: TRBJ1-1
v_call: TRBV5-1

cdr3_nt: TGTGCCAGCAGCCAACGGAGCTCTGGGGCCAACGTCCTGACTTTC
cdr3_aa: CASSQRSSGANVLTF
d_call: .
clone_size: few
j_call: TRBJ2-6
v_call: TRBV11-2

cdr3_nt: TGTGCCAGCAGCTTAGCGAAATCAGATACGCAGTATTTT
cdr3_aa: CASSLAKSDTQYF
d_call: .
clone_size: few
j_call: TRBJ2-3
v_call: TRBV7-2

cdr3_nt: TGTGCCAGCAGCACCCTGACAGGGGTCAAGAGCAACACTGAAGCTTTCTTT
cdr3_aa: CASSTLTGVKSNTEAFF
d_call: TRBD1
clone_size: many
j_call: TRBJ1-1
v_call: TRBV7-9

cdr3_nt: TGTGCCAGCAGTTTCACGGCAGGGGGGAACACTGAAGCTTTCTTT
cdr3_aa: CASSFTAGGNTEAFF
d_call: TRBD1
clone_size: few
j_call: TRBJ1-1
v_call: TRBV6-9

cdr3_nt: TGTGCCAGCAACCAAGGACAGGGGGGTTCACCCCTCCACTTT
cdr3_aa: CASNQGQGGSPLHF
d_call: TRBD1
clone_size: many
j_call: TRBJ1-6
v_call: TRBV12-3/TRBV12-4

cdr3_nt: TGTGCCAGTAGGGCCCGACAGGGGCAGACCCAGTACTTC
cdr3_aa: CASRARQGQTQYF
d_call: TRBD1
clone_size: once
j_call: TRBJ2-5
v_call: TRBV19

cdr3_nt: TGTGCCAGCATCATAGGAACAGGGCGGACTGAAGCTTTCTTT
cdr3_aa: CASIIGTGRTEAFF
d_call: .
clone_size: many
j_call: TRBJ1-1
v_call: TRBV2

cdr3_nt: TGTGCCAGCAGCCAACGAGGGACAGGGGGCTTTGGAAGTGGCACTGAAGCTTTCTTT
cdr3_aa: CASSQRGTGGFGSGTEAFF
d_call: TRBD1
clone_size: many
j_call: TRBJ1-1
v_call: TRBV3-1

cdr3_nt: TGTGCCAGCAGCCCCCAACCAAACTCTAGCGCTGAGCTTCAAGAGACCCAGTACTTC
cdr3_aa: CASSPQPNSSAELQETQYF
d_call: .
clone_size: .
j_call: TRBJ2-5
v_call: TRBV7-2

cdr3_nt: TGTGCCAGCAGCAAACCGGGACTAGCGGGGGGGTCTGTGGACATTCAGTACTTC
cdr3_aa: CASSKPGLAGGSVDIQYF
d_call: TRBD2
clone_size: few
j_call: TRBJ2-4
v_call: TRBV5-4

cdr3_nt: TGTGCCAGCAGTTCCCCAACCACTAGCGGGGGGGGGTACATTCAGTACTTC
cdr3_aa: CASSSPTTSGGGYIQYF
d_call: TRBD2
clone_size: .
j_call: TRBJ2-4
v_call: TRBV6-5

cdr3_nt: TGTGCCAGCAGCCAAGGGACAGGGGGCGCCGACTCTGGAAACACCATATATTTT
cdr3_aa: CASSQGTGGADSGNTIYF
d_call: TRBD1
clone_size: many
j_call: TRBJ1-3
v_call: TRBV3-1

cdr3_nt: TGCAGTGCCCCACCTTCGTGGGGGGGGGCCGATGAAAAACTGTTTTTT
cdr3_aa: CSAPPSWGGADEKLFF
d_call: .
clone_size: .
j_call: TRBJ1-4
v_call: TRBV20-1

cdr3_nt: TGTGCCAGCAGCGTAGCGGGGGAGGGGAAGACCCAGTACTTC
cdr3_aa: CASSVAGEGKTQYF
d_call: TRBD2
clone_size: .
j_call: TRBJ2-5
v_call: TRBV9

cdr3_nt: TGCAGTGCCCGACTAGCCGTCACAGATACGCAGTATTTT
cdr3_aa: CSARLAVTDTQYF
d_call: TRBD2
clone_size: many
j_call: TRBJ2-3
v_call: TRBV20-1

cdr3_nt: TGTGCCAGCAGCGACAGGGCGTACGAGCAGTACTTC
cdr3_aa: CASSDRAYEQYF
d_call: TRBD1
clone_size: many
j_call: TRBJ2-7
v_call: TRBV6-1

cdr3_nt: TGCAGTGCGAAAGGGACTAGCGGGGGAGTACAAGAGACCCAGTACTTC
cdr3_aa: CSAKGTSGGVQETQYF
d_call: TRBD2
clone_size: many
j_call: TRBJ2-5
v_call: TRBV20-1

cdr3_nt: TGTGCCAGTAGTAGAGACACCTCTGGAAACACCATATATTTT
cdr3_aa: CASSRDTSGNTIYF
d_call: .
clone_size: .
j_call: TRBJ1-3
v_call: TRBV19

cdr3_nt: TGTGCCAGTAGCCTAGGGACTAGCGGTCAAAGTACCCAGTACTTC
cdr3_aa: CASSLGTSGQSTQYF
d_call: TRBD2
clone_size: few
j_call: TRBJ2-5
v_call: TRBV19

cdr3_nt: TGTGCCAGCATCCGGGAACTCTCTGGAAACACCATATATTTT
cdr3_aa: CASIRELSGNTIYF
d_call: .
clone_size: many
j_call: TRBJ1-3
v_call: TRBV2

cdr3_nt: TGTGCCAGCAGCTCGAGCGGGCCTTCCACAGATACGCAGTATTTT
cdr3_aa: CASSSSGPSTDTQYF
d_call: .
clone_size: many
j_call: TRBJ2-3
v_call: TRBV11-1

cdr3_nt: TGTGCCAGCAGTTTATCGCGGACAGGCACAGATACGCAGTATTTT
cdr3_aa: CASSLSRTGTDTQYF
d_call: .
clone_size: .
j_call: TRBJ2-3
v_call: TRBV27

cdr3_nt: TGCGCCAGCAGCCAAGAAGACGGAGCCCTAGGGGATCAGCCCCAGCATTTT
cdr3_aa: CASSQEDGALGDQPQHF
d_call: .
clone_size: .
j_call: TRBJ1-5
v_call: TRBV4-1

cdr3_nt: TGTGCCAGCAGCTGGGGCTACGAGCAGTACTTC
cdr3_aa: CASSWGYEQYF
d_call: .
clone_size: many
j_call: TRBJ2-7
v_call: TRBV11-2

cdr3_nt: TGTGCCAGCAGCTTCGGCCGGAGCAGGGGGCGCGAGCAGTTCTTC
cdr3_aa: CASSFGRSRGREQFF
d_call: TRBD1
clone_size: many
j_call: TRBJ2-1
v_call: TRBV11-2

cdr3_nt: TGTGCCAGCAGCGCGTCGGGGGGCACAGATACGCAGTATTTT
cdr3_aa: CASSASGGTDTQYF
d_call: .
clone_size: many
j_call: TRBJ2-3
v_call: TRBV7-6

cdr3_nt: TGCAGCATGGGCAGGGAAATGAACACTGAAGCTTTCTTT
cdr3_aa: CSMGREMNTEAFF
d_call: .
clone_size: .
j_call: TRBJ1-1
v_call: TRBV29-1

cdr3_nt: TGTGCCAGCAGCCCCCACGGACTCCGGGGTGGGACCGGGGAGCTGTTTTTT
cdr3_aa: CASSPHGLRGGTGELFF
d_call: .
clone_size: .
j_call: TRBJ2-2
v_call: TRBV7-3

cdr3_nt: TGCGCCAGCAGCATGAGGGCCCAACAGGACAGGCGGTTCACAATGGCTCCCCAGCATTTT
cdr3_aa: CASSMRAQQDRRFTMAPQHF
d_call: TRBD1
clone_size: few
j_call: TRBJ1-5
v_call: TRBV5-1

cdr3_nt: TGTGCCAGCAGCCAAGGGCCCCCGGGACAGGAGATCTACGAGCAGTACTTC
cdr3_aa: CASSQGPPGQEIYEQYF
d_call: TRBD1
clone_size: .
j_call: TRBJ2-7
v_call: TRBV4-2

cdr3_nt: TGCAGTGCTCTAGGAAGCGAAGGCAATCAGCCCCAGCATTTT
cdr3_aa: CSALGSEGNQPQHF
d_call: .
clone_size: .
j_call: TRBJ1-5
v_call: TRBV20-1

cdr3_nt: TGTGCCATCGCGGGGTCTAGCACAGATACGCAGTATTTT
cdr3_aa: CAIAGSSTDTQYF
d_call: .
clone_size: few
j_call: TRBJ2-3
v_call: TRBV19

cdr3_nt: TGTGCCAGCAGCAAGGGGGACAGACCCTACGAGCAGTACTTC
cdr3_aa: CASSKGDRPYEQYF
d_call: TRBD1
clone_size: once
j_call: TRBJ2-7
v_call: TRBV7-2

cdr3_nt: TGTGCCAGTAGTATCCCTGCGGGGGACAGCAGAGGGGAGCAGTACTTC
cdr3_aa: CASSIPAGDSRGEQYF
d_call: .
clone_size: .
j_call: TRBJ2-7
v_call: TRBV19

cdr3_nt: TGCAGTGCTAGAAACTCAGGGAGCTATGGCTACACCTTC
cdr3_aa: CSARNSGSYGYTF
d_call: .
clone_size: many
j_call: TRBJ1-2
v_call: TRBV20-1

cdr3_nt: TGTGCCAGTAGTATTAGGGGAACGGCTGGGGCCAACGTCCTGACTTTC
cdr3_aa: CASSIRGTAGANVLTF
d_call: .
clone_size: .
j_call: TRBJ2-6
v_call: TRBV19

cdr3_nt: TGCAATGCTAGAGCCCCAACAGGCTCCTACGAGCAGTACTTC
cdr3_aa: CNARAPTGSYEQYF
d_call: .
clone_size: .
j_call: TRBJ2-7
v_call: TRBV20-1

cdr3_nt: TGCAGTGCTAGATCTGGGGGGATCGAGACCCAGTACTTC
cdr3_aa: CSARSGGIETQYF
d_call: .
clone_size: many
j_call: TRBJ2-5
v_call: TRBV20-1

cdr3_nt: TGTGCCAGTAGTATAGGTAACCAGCCCCAGCATTTT
cdr3_aa: CASSIGNQPQHF
d_call: .
clone_size: .
j_call: TRBJ1-5
v_call: TRBV19

cdr3_nt: TGTGCCAGCAGTGAAAATAGCGGGTACCCCCAAGAGACCCAGTACTTC
cdr3_aa: CASSENSGYPQETQYF
d_call: TRBD2
clone_size: few
j_call: TRBJ2-5
v_call: TRBV6-1

cdr3_nt: TGTGCCAGCAGTTTGGAGGGGATCACTGAAGCTTTCTTT
cdr3_aa: CASSLEGITEAFF
d_call: .
clone_size: many
j_call: TRBJ1-1
v_call: TRBV27

cdr3_nt: TGTGCCAGCAGCCGAATCACCGGGACGGGGACCTACGAGCAGTACTTC
cdr3_aa: CASSRITGTGTYEQYF
d_call: .
clone_size: many
j_call: TRBJ2-7
v_call: TRBV11-2

cdr3_nt: TGCAGCCTCCGGGCAGGTGGCTATGGCTACACCTTC
cdr3_aa: CSLRAGGYGYTF
d_call: .
clone_size: few
j_call: TRBJ1-2
v_call: TRBV29-1

cdr3_nt: TGTGCCAGCAGCTTTACAGGGAACACTGAAGCTTTCTTT
cdr3_aa: CASSFTGNTEAFF
d_call: .
clone_size: many
j_call: TRBJ1-1
v_call: TRBV27

cdr3_nt: TGCGCCAGCAGCTCATATAGCGGGGTCGAGACCCAGTACTTC
cdr3_aa: CASSSYSGVETQYF
d_call: TRBD2
clone_size: many
j_call: TRBJ2-5
v_call: TRBV5-1

cdr3_nt: TGTGCCACCAGTGAAGCCGACACCAGATACAATGAGCAGTTCTTC
cdr3_aa: CATSEADTRYNEQFF
d_call: .
clone_size: few
j_call: TRBJ2-1
v_call: TRBV24-1

cdr3_nt: TGCGGTGCTTCTACAGACTACTACAATGAGCAGTTCTTC
cdr3_aa: CGASTDYYNEQFF
d_call: .
clone_size: .
j_call: TRBJ2-1
v_call: TRBV20-1

cdr3_nt: TGTGCCAGTCACAGGGGTATAGATTCACCCCTCCACTTT
cdr3_aa: CASHRGIDSPLHF
d_call: TRBD1
clone_size: .
j_call: TRBJ1-6
v_call: TRBV2

cdr3_nt: TGTGCCAGCAGCCCAAGGACAGGGCGGGACACTGAAGCTTTCTTT
cdr3_aa: CASSPRTGRDTEAFF
d_call: TRBD1
clone_size: many
j_call: TRBJ1-1
v_call: TRBV7-8

cdr3_nt: TGTGCCAGCAGCCAACCTTATAGCGGGTCTAGCACAGATACGCAGTATTTT
cdr3_aa: CASSQPYSGSSTDTQYF
d_call: TRBD2
clone_size: few
j_call: TRBJ2-3
v_call: TRBV3-1